The rows below give T cell receptor beta chains drawn from one sample of a study of cytotoxic CD8 clonotypes in ibrutinib-treated CLL. Measured with immunoSEQ multiplex PCR; TCRdb has only the in-frame clones, and not every one. The sample includes some 8,900 clones, less than 75% of them seen just once. This specimen was PBMCs, taken before ibrutinib treatment. These receptors all stem from a human donor with chronic lymphocytic leukemia. CDR3s include the opening cysteine and the closing phenylalanine or tryptophan. Fields, in order: CDR3 length, V gene, J gene, clone size, D gene, CDR3 DNA, CDR3 protein. The D gene is left open where the match is weak. Size is omitted from some rows. Given values are once, few, many or a class for expanded clones.

cdr3_length: 15
v_call: TRBV7-2
j_call: TRBJ2-5
clone_size: -
d_call: -
cdr3_nt: TGTGCCAGCAGCTTAGCCGGCCAGCGGATGGGGACCCAGTACTTC
cdr3_aa: CASSLAGQRMGTQYF

cdr3_length: 15
v_call: TRBV6-1
j_call: TRBJ1-5
clone_size: -
d_call: TRBD1
cdr3_nt: TGTGCCAGCAGTGGGGCAGGGGGCAGCAGCCAGCCCCAGCATTTT
cdr3_aa: CASSGAGGSSQPQHF

cdr3_length: 11
v_call: TRBV20-1
j_call: TRBJ1-1
clone_size: -
d_call: TRBD1
cdr3_nt: TGCAGTGCTACCCCCGGGACAGGCGCTTTCTTT
cdr3_aa: CSATPGTGAFF

cdr3_length: 14
v_call: TRBV7-6
j_call: TRBJ2-3
clone_size: -
d_call: -
cdr3_nt: TGTGCCAGCAGCTTAGGGTTCAGTCCCGATACGCAGTATTTT
cdr3_aa: CASSLGFSPDTQYF

cdr3_length: 14
v_call: TRBV7-9
j_call: TRBJ1-1
clone_size: few
d_call: -
cdr3_nt: TGTGCCAGCAGACCCGGGACGGATAACACTGAAGCTTTCTTT
cdr3_aa: CASRPGTDNTEAFF

cdr3_length: 15
v_call: TRBV28
j_call: TRBJ1-5
clone_size: -
d_call: -
cdr3_nt: TGTGCCAGCAGTTTAGCGGGCAGCGGTAATCAGCCCCAGCATTTT
cdr3_aa: CASSLAGSGNQPQHF

cdr3_length: 14
v_call: TRBV30
j_call: TRBJ1-5
clone_size: -
d_call: -
cdr3_nt: TGTGCCTGGAGTGGGGAGGGCAGCAATCAGCCCCAGCATTTT
cdr3_aa: CAWSGEGSNQPQHF

cdr3_length: 10
v_call: TRBV20-1
j_call: TRBJ2-7
clone_size: -
d_call: -
cdr3_nt: TGCAGTCCAGGGGCCTACGAGCAGTACTTC
cdr3_aa: CSPGAYEQYF

cdr3_length: 17
v_call: TRBV5-1
j_call: TRBJ2-3
clone_size: -
d_call: -
cdr3_nt: TGCGCCAGCAGCCTGGAGGTTCGGGGGCCTAGCACAGATACGCAGTATTTT
cdr3_aa: CASSLEVRGPSTDTQYF

cdr3_length: 14
v_call: TRBV15
j_call: TRBJ1-5
clone_size: few
d_call: TRBD1
cdr3_nt: TGTGCCACCAGCACTACAGGGGTTACTCAGCCCCAGCATTTT
cdr3_aa: CATSTTGVTQPQHF

cdr3_length: 14
v_call: TRBV18
j_call: TRBJ1-1
clone_size: few
d_call: TRBD1
cdr3_nt: TGTGCCAGCTCACTGGGACAGCCGAACACTGAAGCTTTCTTT
cdr3_aa: CASSLGQPNTEAFF

cdr3_length: 17
v_call: TRBV7-2
j_call: TRBJ2-1
clone_size: -
d_call: TRBD2
cdr3_nt: TGTGCCAGCAGCTTGGGCGGTCTAGCGGGTGTCTACAATGAGCAGTTCTTC
cdr3_aa: CASSLGGLAGVYNEQFF

cdr3_length: 15
v_call: TRBV6-6
j_call: TRBJ1-5
clone_size: -
d_call: TRBD1
cdr3_nt: TGTGCCAGCAGCCAAAGTACAGGGGGCCCTCAGCCCCAGCATTTT
cdr3_aa: CASSQSTGGPQPQHF

cdr3_length: 13
v_call: TRBV7-7
j_call: TRBJ2-5
clone_size: -
d_call: -
cdr3_nt: TGTGCTAGCAGCCGGGACTTACAAGAGACCCAGTACTTC
cdr3_aa: CASSRDLQETQYF

cdr3_length: 12
v_call: TRBV7-9
j_call: TRBJ2-3
clone_size: -
d_call: -
cdr3_nt: TGTGCCAGCAGCTTAGAAGTAGATACGCAGTATTTT
cdr3_aa: CASSLEVDTQYF

cdr3_length: 14
v_call: TRBV15
j_call: TRBJ2-5
clone_size: -
d_call: -
cdr3_nt: TGTGCCACCAGCCTCTGGGGAGGAAAGGAGACCCAGTACTTC
cdr3_aa: CATSLWGGKETQYF

cdr3_length: 17
v_call: TRBV2
j_call: TRBJ2-3
clone_size: -
d_call: TRBD2
cdr3_nt: TGTGCCAGCAGTGAGGTGCGTCTAGCGGGAGTTGCAGATACGCAGTATTTT
cdr3_aa: CASSEVRLAGVADTQYF

cdr3_length: 16
v_call: TRBV6-1
j_call: TRBJ1-5
clone_size: -
d_call: TRBD1
cdr3_nt: TGTGCCAGCAGTGAACCCGACAGGGCCGACAATCAGCCCCAGCATTTT
cdr3_aa: CASSEPDRADNQPQHF

cdr3_length: 19
v_call: TRBV15
j_call: TRBJ2-1
clone_size: once
d_call: -
cdr3_nt: TGTGCCACCAGCGAGACAAAACCGAGCCGTCAACCCCGGTACAATGAGCAGTTCTTC
cdr3_aa: CATSETKPSRQPRYNEQFF

cdr3_length: 15
v_call: TRBV28
j_call: TRBJ1-2
clone_size: -
d_call: -
cdr3_nt: TGTGCCAGCAGTCTTAACCAAGGGACCGTCTATGGCTACACCTTC
cdr3_aa: CASSLNQGTVYGYTF

cdr3_length: 13
v_call: TRBV29-1
j_call: TRBJ2-5
clone_size: -
d_call: TRBD2
cdr3_nt: TGCAGCGTTGTCCGAGCGGGAGGCGAGACCCAGTACTTC
cdr3_aa: CSVVRAGGETQYF

cdr3_length: 15
v_call: TRBV25-1
j_call: TRBJ1-1
clone_size: once
d_call: TRBD1
cdr3_nt: TGTGCCAGCAGTGTAACCGGGACAGGGAACACTGAAGCTTTCTTT
cdr3_aa: CASSVTGTGNTEAFF

cdr3_length: 13
v_call: TRBV4-1
j_call: TRBJ1-4
clone_size: -
d_call: -
cdr3_nt: TGCGCCAGCAGCCTTGTGTGGGGGGAAAAACTGTTTTTT
cdr3_aa: CASSLVWGEKLFF

cdr3_length: 15
v_call: TRBV19
j_call: TRBJ1-2
clone_size: -
d_call: -
cdr3_nt: TGTGCCAGTAGTTCGGGGGCCTCCAGCCCCTATGGCTACACCTTC
cdr3_aa: CASSSGASSPYGYTF

cdr3_length: 13
v_call: TRBV11-2
j_call: TRBJ1-2
clone_size: -
d_call: -
cdr3_nt: TGTGCCAGCAGCCGGGACCGCGCCTATGGCTACACCTTC
cdr3_aa: CASSRDRAYGYTF

cdr3_length: 14
v_call: TRBV2
j_call: TRBJ2-7
clone_size: hyperexpanded
d_call: -
cdr3_nt: TGTGCCAGCAGTGAAGGGTTATATTCCTACGAGCAGTACTTC
cdr3_aa: CASSEGLYSYEQYF

cdr3_length: 12
v_call: TRBV19
j_call: TRBJ1-5
clone_size: -
d_call: -
cdr3_nt: TGTGCCAGTAGTAGACAGGATCAGCCCCAGCATTTT
cdr3_aa: CASSRQDQPQHF

cdr3_length: 12
v_call: TRBV6-1
j_call: TRBJ1-2
clone_size: -
d_call: -
cdr3_nt: TGTGCCAGCAGTCCGGGGGTCTATGGCTACACCTTC
cdr3_aa: CASSPGVYGYTF

cdr3_length: 16
v_call: TRBV27
j_call: TRBJ2-3
clone_size: -
d_call: TRBD1
cdr3_nt: TGTGCCAGCAGTTCATTGACAGGGGCCGGACTCGGCACGCAGTATTTT
cdr3_aa: CASSSLTGAGLGTQYF

cdr3_length: 16
v_call: TRBV27
j_call: TRBJ1-6
clone_size: once
d_call: -
cdr3_nt: TGTGCCAGCAGTCCCCAGGGTATTTCCTATAATTCACCCCTCCACTTT
cdr3_aa: CASSPQGISYNSPLHF

cdr3_length: 14
v_call: TRBV29-1
j_call: TRBJ2-7
clone_size: -
d_call: TRBD1
cdr3_nt: TGCAGCGTTGAAGCCGGGACAGGGACCTACGAGCAGTACTTC
cdr3_aa: CSVEAGTGTYEQYF

cdr3_length: 13
v_call: TRBV27
j_call: TRBJ1-2
clone_size: -
d_call: TRBD1
cdr3_nt: TGTGCCAGCAGTTTAGGACAGGGTTATGGCTACACCTTC
cdr3_aa: CASSLGQGYGYTF

cdr3_length: 15
v_call: TRBV5-3
j_call: TRBJ2-7
clone_size: -
d_call: -
cdr3_nt: TGTGCCAGCAGCTTTCCCGCGAGGGGCTCCTACGAGCAGTACTTC
cdr3_aa: CASSFPARGSYEQYF

cdr3_length: 15
v_call: TRBV6-1
j_call: TRBJ1-5
clone_size: -
d_call: -
cdr3_nt: TGTGCCAGTCTTGGACGGGTTAGTAGCAATCAGCCCCAGCATTTT
cdr3_aa: CASLGRVSSNQPQHF

cdr3_length: 13
v_call: TRBV6-6
j_call: TRBJ2-5
clone_size: -
d_call: -
cdr3_nt: TGTGCCAGCACCCCGCCGGGGGAAGAGACCCAGTACTTC
cdr3_aa: CASTPPGEETQYF

cdr3_length: 13
v_call: TRBV19
j_call: TRBJ2-1
clone_size: few
d_call: TRBD2
cdr3_nt: TGTGCCACCGCTAGCGGGGCCTACAATGAGCAGTTCTTC
cdr3_aa: CATASGAYNEQFF

cdr3_length: 12
v_call: TRBV15
j_call: TRBJ1-5
clone_size: few
d_call: -
cdr3_nt: TGTGCCACCAGTGGGCGAAATCAGCCCCAGCATTTT
cdr3_aa: CATSGRNQPQHF

cdr3_length: 13
v_call: TRBV30
j_call: TRBJ1-4
clone_size: -
d_call: -
cdr3_nt: TGTGCCTGGAATCGGATGGGGAATGAAAAACTGTTTTTT
cdr3_aa: CAWNRMGNEKLFF

cdr3_length: 15
v_call: TRBV19
j_call: TRBJ1-2
clone_size: few
d_call: TRBD1
cdr3_nt: TGTGCCAGTAGATTCTCGACAGGGGGTGACTATGGCTACACCTTC
cdr3_aa: CASRFSTGGDYGYTF

cdr3_length: 17
v_call: TRBV27
j_call: TRBJ1-2
clone_size: once
d_call: -
cdr3_nt: TGTGCCAGCAGTTCGGTTGACAGGCCCAATCTTAACTATGGCTACACCTTC
cdr3_aa: CASSSVDRPNLNYGYTF

cdr3_length: 15
v_call: TRBV6-4
j_call: TRBJ2-3
clone_size: -
d_call: TRBD2
cdr3_nt: TGTGCCAGCAGTGAGTGGACTAGCGGTACAGATACGCAGTATTTT
cdr3_aa: CASSEWTSGTDTQYF

cdr3_length: 13
v_call: TRBV18
j_call: TRBJ2-6
clone_size: -
d_call: -
cdr3_nt: TGTGCCAGCTCGCCTTCTGGGGCCAACGTCCTGACTTTC
cdr3_aa: CASSPSGANVLTF

cdr3_length: 14
v_call: TRBV7-9
j_call: TRBJ1-1
clone_size: -
d_call: -
cdr3_nt: TGTGCCAGCAGCTTACGACAGGAAAACACTGAAGCTTTCTTT
cdr3_aa: CASSLRQENTEAFF